The 15 T cell receptor beta chains below come from one sample, sequenced in a study of T cells after yellow fever vaccination (dated by TCRdb to between 2018 and 2020). Library preparation employed 5' RACE. These reads were obtained on an Illumina NovaSeq 6000. TCRdb trimmed public reads at Q25 via fastp, called clones via MiXCR and kept in-frame beta chains. Entries that share a CDR3 protein sequence are merged under the most common genes and DNA. Within this sample are fewer than 400,000 distinct CDR3 sequences, with approximately 12% of them counted one time only. The top ten hold about 3.3% of the sample. In the paper's terms, the treatment or condition label means: live attenuated yellow fever vaccine strain. This specimen consisted of CD4+ T cells sorted from PBMCs, obtained 45 days after the yellow fever booster vaccination. The receptors stem from a man aged 18 to 30 who received the YFV17D yellow fever vaccine.

This chain joins TRBV28 and TRBJ2-7; 10 bases are shared with TRBD1. V was pared by 5 bases and J by 7 bases, with 8 bases of the junction left unmatched. This CDR3 is built from 14 residues. Per the germline V gene, CDR1 is MDHEN and CDR2 is SYDVKM. Here the CDR3 reads CASSLGTGAGEQYF. CDR3 coding DNA: TGTGCCAGCAGTCTAGGGACAGGGGCTGGGGAGCAGTACTTC.

This clonotype was recorded many times. The chain employs TRBV12-3 or TRBV12-4 and TRBJ2-3; D is tentatively TRBD1 or TRBD2 (5 bases each). CDR3 length equals 14 residues. V was trimmed by 7 bases and J by 7 bases, leaving 18 bases between them. In DNA, the CDR3 is TGTGCCAGCACCACTCCTGGGGGTACGCATACGCAGTATTTT. It yields the protein CASTTPGGTHTQYF.

The rearrangement links TRBV6-2 or TRBV6-3 to TRBJ1-1; 8 bases agree with TRBD1. J was trimmed by 2 bases and V by 6 bases; bases with no gene match: 11. This CDR3 comprises 16 residues. The germline V gene encodes CDR1 MNHEY and CDR2 SVGEGT. This CDR3 is CASRTAGAGGNTEAFF. For the CDR3, the DNA is TGTGCCAGCAGAACCGCGGGGGCAGGGGGCAACACTGAAGCTTTCTTT.

This clonotype was detected many times. This chain links TRBV5-1 with TRBJ2-5; weak D call: TRBD2 (6 bases). Trimming removed 4 bases at V and 5 bases at J, with 21 bases between. This CDR3 has 16 amino acids. The germline V gene has CDR1 SGHRS and CDR2 YFSETQ. CDR3 in amino acids: CASSPEAGHVGETQYF. The CDR3 DNA follows: TGCGCCAGCAGCCCGGAAGCGGGCCATGTGGGGGAGACCCAGTACTTC. The complete variable domain, with remaining parts taken from reference TRBV5-1 and TRBJ2-5, reads KAGVTQTPRYLIKTRGQQVTLSCSPISGHRSVSWYQQTPGQGLQFLFEYFSETQRNKGNFPGRFSGRQFSNSRSEMNVSTLELGDSALYLCASSPEAGHVGETQYFGPGTRLLVL.

This clonotype was picked up a small number of times. V usage is TRBV10-2 and J usage is TRBJ2-2, with D perhaps matching TRBD1 or TRBD2 (5 bases each). The CDR3 has 16 amino acids. Germline CDR1 and CDR2: WSHSY and SAAADI. Trimming pared 2 bases from V and 5 bases from J, leaving 15 bases between. The CDR3: CASSELRGAVTGELFF. In DNA, the CDR3 is TGCGCCAGCAGTGAGCTCCGGGGCGCGGTGACCGGGGAGCTGTTTTTT.

The rearrangement joins TRBV18 to TRBJ2-3; 11 nucleotides align to TRBD1. Germline V gene sequence: CDR1 KGHSH, CDR2 LQKENI. Trimming at V came to 1 base and at J to 4 bases, leaving 1 base not matched to a gene. CDR3 length: 15 amino acids. The CDR3 protein is CASSPRDRGADTQYF. In DNA, the CDR3 is TGTGCCAGCTCACCACGGGACAGGGGGGCAGATACGCAGTATTTT.

The chain recombines TRBV9 with TRBJ2-1; tentatively, D is TRBD2 (6 bases). CDR1 is SGDLS, CDR2 YYNGEE, per germline. The ends were cut back, 0 bases at V and 3 bases at J, with 10 bases in the middle. The CDR3 loop spans 15 amino acids. CDR3 coding DNA: TGTGCCAGCAGCGTAGGTGGGGACTTCTACAATGAGCAGTTCTTC. Translated: CASSVGGDFYNEQFF.

This clonotype was seen only a few times. The chain employs TRBV14 and TRBJ1-2; weak D call: TRBD1 (6 bases). The CDR3 sequence is 13 residues long. CDR1 is SGHDN and CDR2 is FVKESK in the germline V gene. Trimming removed 5 bases at V and 4 bases at J, with 11 bases between. CDR3 DNA: TGTGCCAGCAGCGAACAGGGATTCTATGGCTACACCTTC. This codes for CASSEQGFYGYTF.

The table lists this clonotype with a few counts. The chain combines TRBV10-1 with TRBJ2-7; no clear D. The V gene's germline CDR1 is WNHNN and CDR2 SYGVQD (reference sequence). The CDR3 has 13 residues. Trimming cost V 3 bases and J 2 bases, with 8 bases left between them. The DNA for the CDR3 is TGCGCCAGCAGTGAAGGGATAGCCTACGAGCAGTACTTC. It encodes CASSEGIAYEQYF.

V gene TRBV7-2 combines with J gene TRBJ2-1; D possibly corresponds to TRBD1 (6 bases). The germline V gene has CDR1 SGHTA and CDR2 FQGNSA. The CDR3 loop spans 17 amino acids. V gave up 4 bases and J gave up 0 bases, with 16 bases separating them. The CDR3 DNA follows: TGTGCCAGCAGCTCGCTACAGGGTCGTCACTCCTACAATGAGCAGTTCTTC. This codes for CASSSLQGRHSYNEQFF.

This chain connects TRBV9 to TRBJ2-2, with D possibly TRBD2 on 5 matching bases. Per germline, CDR1 SGDLS and CDR2 YYNGEE. Trimming cost V 2 bases and J 4 bases, with 9 bases left between them. The CDR3 sequence is 14 residues long. The CDR3 sequence: CASSVPSRTGELFF. CDR3 nucleotide sequence: TGTGCCAGCAGCGTCCCTAGCCGCACCGGGGAGCTGTTTTTT.

The V and J genes are TRBV12-3 or TRBV12-4 and TRBJ2-5; 12 bases agree with TRBD1. This CDR3 is built from 15 residues. V was clipped by 4 bases and J by 3 bases; unmatched bases: 3. CDR3 loop: CASSWGQGAKETQYF. The CDR3 coding sequence is TGTGCCAGCAGTTGGGGACAGGGGGCTAAAGAGACCCAGTACTTC.

The rearrangement joins TRBV29-1 to TRBJ1-2; no definite D call. The CDR3 loop spans 14 amino acids. V was shortened by 2 bases and J by 5 bases, with 15 bases between the two germline ends. The germline gives CDR1 SQVTM, CDR2 ANQGSEA. DNA of the CDR3: TGCAGCGTTGAAAAGGCAGCTAGCTCTTATGGCTACACCTTC. Translated, it gives CSVEKAASSYGYTF. The full variable domain, rest sourced from reference TRBV29-1 and TRBJ1-2, is SAVISQKPSRDICQRGTSLTIQCQVDSQVTMMFWYRQQPGQSLTLIATANQGSEATYESGFVIDKFPISRPNLTFSTLTVSNMSPEDSSIYLCSVEKAASSYGYTFGSGTRLTVV.

The chain links TRBV3-1 to TRBJ2-3, with unresolved D. V lost 5 bases to trimming and J lost 1 base, with 7 bases between them. Germline lookup yields CDR1 LGHDT and CDR2 YNNKEL (reference sequence). The CDR3 covers 13 residues. The CDR3, as DNA: TGTGCCAGCAGCACTATGCGCACAGATACGCAGTATTTT. Translated: CASSTMRTDTQYF.

Of note for this clonotype: The junction departs from the called germline gene at one end, perhaps through a read error. This chain joins TRBV7-9 and TRBJ2-7; D unclear. The CDR3 consists of 14 residues. Per germline, CDR1 SEHNR and CDR2 FQNEAQ (reference sequence). The CDR3 here is CASTWTVSSNDQYF. Written as DNA, the CDR3 is TGTGCCAGCACCTGGACGGTGAGCTCCAACGACCAGTACTTC.